The rows below give T cell receptor beta chains drawn from one sample of a study of blood T cell repertoires in COVID-19. Method: immunoSEQ multiplex PCR; TCRdb's copy keeps in-frame clones and lacks some. The table includes fewer than 350,000 clones, over 85% detected once. Specimen: peripheral blood. The source of these receptors is a woman aged 60 to 75 with COVID-19, enrolled during active disease. CDR3s include the opening cysteine and the closing phenylalanine or tryptophan. The order of the fields is CDR3 length, clone size, J gene, V gene, D gene, CDR3 DNA, CDR3 protein. D genes are given only for firm matches. Clone size is not always given. Where it is, it says once, few, many or a class for expanded clones.

>12|-|TRBJ1-1|TRBV11-2|-
TGTGCCAGCAGCTCTCCGCGTCCTGAAGCTTTCTTT
CASSSPRPEAFF
>16|-|TRBJ1-2|TRBV5-1|-
TGCGCCAGCAGCTTGGCCAGGGGACCTTCTAACTATGGCTACACCTTC
CASSLARGPSNYGYTF
>14|-|TRBJ1-4|TRBV29-1|TRBD1
TGCAGCGTGGAAGACAGGGGCGCAGGGGAAAAACTGTTTTTT
CSVEDRGAGEKLFF
>17|-|TRBJ2-1|TRBV6-1|-
TGTGCCAGCAGTGAAGCGCTTGTGGAACTAGTCTACAATGAGCAGTTCTTC
CASSEALVELVYNEQFF
>20|-|TRBJ2-1|TRBV4-1|TRBD2
TGCGCCAGCAGCCCTAGCCCGGGACTAGCGGCCCCCAGCTCCTACAATGAGCAGTTCTTC
CASSPSPGLAAPSSYNEQFF
>16|-|TRBJ1-2|TRBV27|TRBD1
TGTGCCAGCACCGTCAGTTGGGACAGAGAAAACTATGGCTACACCTTC
CASTVSWDRENYGYTF
>14|once|TRBJ2-7|TRBV10-1|-
TGCGCCAGCGGGGACATCACGACATCCTACGAGCAGTACTTC
CASGDITTSYEQYF
>15|-|TRBJ1-2|TRBV6-5|-
TGTGCCAGCAGTTACTCAGGGACTTCGGCGGGTGGCTACACCTTC
CASSYSGTSAGGYTF
>15|-|TRBJ1-2|TRBV4-2|-
TGTGCCAGCAGCCTCGACCATGGGGCTGACTATGGCTACACCTTC
CASSLDHGADYGYTF
>17|once|TRBJ1-2|TRBV27|-
TGTGCCAGCAGTTTTTCGGGGGGGCCTCCGATCGGGAATGGCTACACCTTC
CASSFSGGPPIGNGYTF
>14|-|TRBJ1-2|TRBV11-2|TRBD1
TGTGCCAGCAGCTTAGGACAGGGGAACTATGGCTACACCTTC
CASSLGQGNYGYTF
>11|-|TRBJ1-5|TRBV6-4|TRBD1
TGTGCCAGCAGTGAAAGGGACAGAGAGCATTTT
CASSERDREHF
>13|-|TRBJ1-4|TRBV11-3|-
TGTGCCAGCGGGGGGGCAACTAATGAAAAACTGTTTTTT
CASGGATNEKLFF
>13|-|TRBJ1-2|TRBV6-5|-
TGTGCCAGCAGTAACTCAGGACGGTCGGAGGACGTCTTC
CASSNSGRSEDVF
>14|once|TRBJ2-5|TRBV6-5|TRBD1
TGTGCCAGCAGTTACGGACAGGTCCAAGAGACCCAGTACTTC
CASSYGQVQETQYF
>23|-|TRBJ1-2|TRBV14|TRBD1
TGTGCCAGCAGCCACGTCAAGCAGAGACCGGGACAGTTTAGTCGGGGTTTGGACTATGGCTACACCTTC
CASSHVKQRPGQFSRGLDYGYTF
>13|-|TRBJ1-2|TRBV7-2|-
TGTGCCAGCAGCTTAGACAGGGACTATGGCTACACCTTC
CASSLDRDYGYTF
>16|-|TRBJ1-5|TRBV28|-
TGTGCCAGCAGTTCCAGTTCCAGGGGCAACAATCAGCCCCAGCATTTT
CASSSSSRGNNQPQHF
>17|-|TRBJ2-3|TRBV18|-
TGTGCCAGCTCACCACTCCCGACAGGCGACCTCACAGATACGCAGTATTTT
CASSPLPTGDLTDTQYF
>14|-|TRBJ2-7|TRBV6-5|-
TGTGCCAGCAGTCTGGACAATAGTAAGAACGAGCAGTACTTC
CASSLDNSKNEQYF
>13|-|TRBJ2-5|TRBV9|-
TGTGCCAGTAATTGGGGCCCCAGGGAGACCCAGTACTTC
CASNWGPRETQYF
>16|-|TRBJ1-1|TRBV5-1|TRBD1
TGCGCCAGCAGCCCGGGAGGACAGGGTTACAACACTGAAGCTTTCTTT
CASSPGGQGYNTEAFF
>13|-|TRBJ2-7|TRBV7-6|TRBD1
TGTGCCAGCAGTCCAGGGGGTTTGGGCGAGCAGTACTTC
CASSPGGLGEQYF
>16|-|TRBJ1-3|TRBV5-1|-
TGCGCCAGCAGCTTGAACGTCGTCAGCTCTGGAAACACCATATATTTT
CASSLNVVSSGNTIYF
>14|-|TRBJ1-1|TRBV5-1|-
TGCGCCAGCAGCTTGATAGTGGGGGGCACTGAAGCTTTCTTT
CASSLIVGGTEAFF
>17|-|TRBJ1-5|TRBV19|TRBD1
TGTGCCAGTAGTACCCCCTGGGACAGGGATAGCAATCAGCCCCAGCATTTT
CASSTPWDRDSNQPQHF
>15|-|TRBJ1-5|TRBV7-2|-
TGTGCCAGCAGTCCCGGGGTGTATAGCAATCAGCCCCAGCATTTT
CASSPGVYSNQPQHF
>15|-|TRBJ2-2|TRBV6-5|TRBD2
TGTGCCAGCAGTAGACTAGCGGGGAACACCGGGGAGCTGTTTTTT
CASSRLAGNTGELFF
>12|-|TRBJ1-1|TRBV6-1|-
TGTGCCAGCAGTGAAAGCAGGGATAAAGCTTTCTTT
CASSESRDKAFF
>15|once|TRBJ2-1|TRBV9|TRBD2
TGTGCCAGCAGCGACGGGACTAGCAGGTACAATGAGCAGTTCTTC
CASSDGTSRYNEQFF
>14|-|TRBJ2-4|TRBV5-1|-
TGCGCCAGCAGCTTGGAACAGGGTAAAAACATTCAGTACTTC
CASSLEQGKNIQYF
>15|few|TRBJ2-5|TRBV6-5|TRBD1
TGTGCCAGCAGCCGGGACAGGGGAGGTAAAGAGACCCAGTACTTC
CASSRDRGGKETQYF
>15|-|TRBJ1-2|TRBV6-5|TRBD1
TGTGCCAGCAGTTACCGAAGGGGACAGGGTTTTGGCTACACCTTC
CASSYRRGQGFGYTF
>16|-|TRBJ1-2|TRBV6-6|-
TGTGCCAGCAGTTACGGGGTCCGCCCCGAGGAGGGTGGCTACACCTTC
CASSYGVRPEEGGYTF
>14|-|TRBJ1-4|TRBV11-2|-
TGTGCCAGCAGCTTAGCTGCAACTAATGAAAAACTGTTTTTT
CASSLAATNEKLFF
>16|-|TRBJ1-6|TRBV7-2|-
TGTGCCAGCAGCTCAAAGGCGGCCAGCTATAATTCACCCCTCCACTTT
CASSSKAASYNSPLHF
>14|-|TRBJ1-1|TRBV16|-
TGTGCCAGCAGCCAATTTGCCGGGAACACTGAAGCTTTCTTT
CASSQFAGNTEAFF
>17|-|TRBJ2-1|TRBV7-9|-
TGTGCCAGCAGCCCCCCGGGGGCTAGCGGACCTTACAATGAGCAGTTCTTC
CASSPPGASGPYNEQFF
>15|-|TRBJ2-5|TRBV7-7|-
TGTGCTAGCAGCTTTGGAGTAGGGGCCCAAGAGACCCAGTACTTC
CASSFGVGAQETQYF
>13|-|TRBJ1-2|TRBV4-2|-
TGTGCCAGCAGCCAAGTCAGGGACTATGGCTACACCTTC
CASSQVRDYGYTF
>17|-|TRBJ2-5|TRBV30|TRBD2
TGTGCCTGGAAGCGGCTAGCGGGGACCGCCAGGGGGGAGACCCAGTACTTC
CAWKRLAGTARGETQYF
>14|-|TRBJ1-2|TRBV3-1/TRBV3-2|-
TGTGCCAGCAGCCAGAGACTGAGTTTGGAAGGCTACACCTTC
CASSQRLSLEGYTF
>14|-|TRBJ1-2|TRBV4-1|-
TGCGCCAGCCGCCCGGGAGGGGATGACTATGGCTACACCTTC
CASRPGGDDYGYTF
>13|-|TRBJ1-5|TRBV10-2|-
TGCGCCAGCACAGGGGCGGGGGGTCAGCCCCAGCATTTT
CASTGAGGQPQHF
>15|-|TRBJ2-3|TRBV4-2|TRBD1
TGTGCCAGCAGCCGGGACAGGGCTAGCACAGATACGCAGTATTTT
CASSRDRASTDTQYF
>14|-|TRBJ2-5|TRBV7-9|-
TGTGCCAGCATCCAAGGGACTTCAAGGGAGACCCAGTACTTC
CASIQGTSRETQYF
>15|-|TRBJ1-6|TRBV5-4|TRBD1
TGTGCCAGCAGCCCCCGGGACAGGGGCCCTTCACCCCTCCACTTT
CASSPRDRGPSPLHF
>13|-|TRBJ1-4|TRBV6-2/TRBV6-3|-
TGTGCCAGCAGTTTTGACAGGTGGCGGAAACTGTTTTTT
CASSFDRWRKLFF
>13|-|TRBJ2-2|TRBV25-1|-
TGTGCCAGCAGTGAATTGGGCGGGGGGGAGCTGTTTTTT
CASSELGGGELFF
>16|-|TRBJ1-4|TRBV18|TRBD1
TGTGCCAGCTCCCAAACCCGGACAGGGCCTAATGAAAAACTGTTTTTT
CASSQTRTGPNEKLFF
>12|-|TRBJ1-4|TRBV10-3|-
TGTGCCATCAGTGCTGAGAATGAAAAACTGTTTTTT
CAISAENEKLFF
>13|-|TRBJ2-2|TRBV5-1|-
TGCGCCAGCAGCCCCGAGGGTCCCGGGGAGCTGTTTTTT
CASSPEGPGELFF
>13|-|TRBJ1-1|TRBV24-1|-
TGTGCCACCAGTGACAGGGGTGACACTGAAGCTTTCTTT
CATSDRGDTEAFF
>14|-|TRBJ1-4|TRBV25-1|-
TGTGCCAGCAGGAGGACAGAATCTAATGAAAAACTGTTTTTT
CASRRTESNEKLFF